The clone carrying this TCR beta chain has only a few counts. Its antigen remains unidentified. The sample belongs to a study of T-cell memory formation after mild COVID-19. Overall study context: Most TCR clusters belonged to a single donor. Study observations and caveats: CD4+ clones that contracted lay mainly in CM and EM; CD8+ ones lay in EMRA.

Germline assignment: CDR1 SEHNR and CDR2 FQNEAQ (reference sequence). CDR3 size: 17 residues. Trimming removed 4 bases from V and 0 bases from J, with 16 bases in between. cDNA libraries for TCR alpha and TCR beta, carrying sample barcodes and UMIs, came from 5'RACE with constant-segment primers. TCRdb passed the 5' RACE reads through MiXCR, listing each CDR3 protein once. The sample has a few hundred thousand distinct CDR3 sequences, about 20% seen once; the top ten hold 7.5% to 9.5%. This TCR derives from an adult woman who had mild COVID-19 (a few samples of this study predate the infection). Cell type and time point are not known. The specimen was PBMCs or a T cell subset sorted from them (not recorded which). J is TRBJ2-1 and V is TRBV7-9; maybe TRBD2 (6 bases). Written as DNA, the CDR3 is TGTGCCAGCAGCTCTCGGGGGACGCCGAGCTCCTACAATGAGCAGTTCTTC. Translating gives CASSSRGTPSSYNEQFF.